This T cell receptor beta chain was identified during a study of CD8 T cells in Susac syndrome. The TEMRA cells underwent FACS enrichment, while the CD8+ and CD4+ T cells underwent negative isolation. The CDR3 runs 10 residues. V was cut by 3 bases and J by 12 bases, with 7 bases left in between. The germline V gene has CDR1 SGDLS and CDR2 YYNGEE. RNA, at about 0.5 to 1 ug, was reverse transcribed with random hexamers. MiXCR was run by TCRdb on the immunoSEQ multiplex PCR reads, yielding one entry per CDR3 protein. The sample holds approximately 280,000 distinct CDR3 sequences; more than 75% are singletons and the top ten take over 0.09%.

Sequencing was performed on CD8+ T cells from PBMCs. The chain employs TRBV9 and TRBJ2-1; perhaps TRBD2 as D (6 bases). This TCR came from a human donor with multiple sclerosis. The CDR3 nucleotides are TGTGCCAGCAGCGGAGCGGGGCAGTTCTTC. Its translation is CASSGAGQFF.